This TCR beta chain was found in a study of CD8+ T cells in alopecia areata. V lost 2 bases and J lost 7, with 17 bases in between. This CDR3 comprises 14 residues. Germline V gene data show CDR1 as GTSNPN and CDR2 as SVGIG (reference sequence). After isolation, RNA underwent reverse transcription to generate cDNA as the sequencing template. Profiled with immunoSEQ multiplex PCR; TCRdb holds only in-frame clones, not every one. The table lists 150,000 or so clones, 45% to 50% of them singletons. The chain employs TRBV30 and TRBJ1-1, with D possibly matching TRBD1 (5 bases). The starting material was CD8+ T cells sorted from blood, obtained at week 0. The source is a human donor with alopecia areata. In DNA, the CDR3 is TGTGCCTGGAGTCCCGGCACAGGTTTTATTGAAGCTTTCTTT. It encodes CAWSPGTGFIEAFF.